The 13 T cell receptor beta chains below were found in one sample sequenced in a study of blood T cell repertoires in COVID-19. The method was immunoSEQ multiplex PCR; TCRdb's version includes in-frame clones alone and lacks a portion of them. The sample contains 360,000 or so clones, 85% to 90% of which appear only once. Sequences were obtained from PBMCs or T cells enriched from blood (not recorded which). Receptors were obtained from a woman aged 30 to 39 who had recovered from COVID-19.

V and J are TRBV2 and TRBJ1-1; the D gene is possibly TRBD1 (6 bases). V dropped 0 bases and J dropped 6 bases, with 8 bases sitting between them. The CDR3 sequence is 13 residues long. CDR1 is SNHLY, CDR2 FYNNEI, per germline. The CDR3 sequence: CASSEARGAEAFF. DNA for the CDR3: TGTGCCAGCAGTGAAGCCAGGGGAGCTGAAGCTTTCTTT. Looking up the rest from reference TRBV2 and TRBJ1-1 gives the full variable domain: EPEVTQTPSHQVTQMGQEVILRCVPISNHLYFYWYRQILGQKVEFLVSFYNNEISEKSEIFDDQFSVERPDGSNFTLKIRSTKLEDSAMYFCASSEARGAEAFFGQGTRLTVV.

A remark on this clone: One end of the junction varies from germline; a read error may be responsible. The chain combines TRBV7-2 with TRBJ1-2; TRBD1 is a possible D gene (5 bases). CDR1 and CDR2 from the germline V gene are SGHTA and FQGNSA. This CDR3 has 14 amino acids. The CDR3 nucleotides read TGTGCCAGCAGCCCCGGCACAGGCCCCTATCGCTACACCTTC. Residues: CASSPGTGPYRYTF.

The rearrangement joins TRBV6-2 or TRBV6-3 to TRBJ2-7; TRBD2 aligns across 11 bases. The germline V gene encodes CDR1 MNHEY and CDR2 SVGEGT. The ends lost 2 bases at V and 4 bases at J; junction bases unmatched: 1. CDR3 length equals 14 residues. The CDR3 protein is CASSYPSGRYEQYF. CDR3 sequence (DNA): TGTGCCAGCAGTTACCCTAGCGGGAGGTACGAGCAGTACTTC.

This chain joins TRBV7-9 and TRBJ2-7; a weak D match, TRBD2 (5 bases). Germline CDR1 and CDR2: SEHNR and FQNEAQ (reference sequence). This CDR3 region has 13 residues. V was pared by 3 bases and J by 9 bases, with 15 bases between. The CDR3 reads CASSLGRDSAQYF. CDR3 coding DNA: TGTGCCAGCAGCTTGGGTCGGGATTCGGCGCAGTACTTC.

CDR3 residues: CASSAKTVPSNQPQHF. CDR3 DNA: TGTGCCAGCAGTGCGAAGACAGTTCCTAGCAATCAGCCCCAGCATTTT. The chain uses TRBV6-1 and TRBJ1-5, with D tentatively TRBD1 (5 bases). In germline, CDR1 is MNHNS, CDR2 SASEGT. CDR3 length: 16 amino acids. V lost 4 bases and J 0 bases, leaving 13 bases between the germline ends.

This clone was counted only a few times. CDR3 region: CASSGQGIWSYEQYF. DNA for the CDR3: TGCGCCAGCAGCGGACAGGGCATTTGGTCCTACGAGCAGTACTTC. This sequence joins TRBV5-1 and TRBJ2-7; 8 nucleotides align to TRBD1. Germline trimming cut 4 bases from V and 1 base from J; bases unmatched to any gene: 7. The CDR3 loop spans 15 amino acids. Germline CDR1 SGHRS, CDR2 YFSETQ. The full variable domain, rest sourced from reference TRBV5-1 and TRBJ2-7, is KAGVTQTPRYLIKTRGQQVTLSCSPISGHRSVSWYQQTPGQGLQFLFEYFSETQRNKGNFPGRFSGRQFSNSRSEMNVSTLELGDSALYLCASSGQGIWSYEQYFGPGTRLTVT.

The chain combines TRBV19 with TRBJ2-7; 9 bases line up with TRBD1. Trimming removed 6 bases from V and 3 bases from J; junction bases left unmatched: 6. The CDR3 runs to 14 residues. Germline CDR1 reads LNHDA; CDR2 reads SQIVND (reference sequence). The CDR3 sequence is CASRRGTGSYEQYF. In DNA form, the CDR3 reads TGTGCCAGTAGACGCGGGACAGGGAGCTACGAGCAGTACTTC.

The V and J genes are TRBV18 and TRBJ1-5; 7 nucleotides align to TRBD1. CDR3 length: 14 residues. V was clipped by 4 bases and J by 2 bases; unmatched bases: 2. Germline V gives CDR1 KGHSH, CDR2 LQKENI. The CDR3 nucleotides are TGTGCCAGCTCACTAGGACAGGGCAATCAGCCCCAGCATTTT. Translation: CASSLGQGNQPQHF.

The chain carries TRBV28 and TRBJ1-2; D unclear. Germline-derived CDR1 and CDR2 are MDHEN and SYDVKM. The CDR3 contains 15 residues. The V end was cut by 5 bases, the J end by 9 bases, with 22 bases between. CDR3 sequence: CASSPHDGQRYRYTF. CDR3 nucleotides: TGTGCCAGCAGTCCACACGACGGCCAGAGGTATCGCTACACCTTC.

The chain couples TRBV6-5 to TRBJ2-5; perhaps TRBD1 as D (5 bases). Trimming left V 4 bases short and J 1 base short, with 13 bases between. Germline V CDR1 and CDR2: MNHEY, SVGAGI. The CDR3 is made up of 15 amino acids. CDR3 DNA: TGTGCCAGCAGTTCGCTAGGACACTCCCAAGAGACCCAGTACTTC. Translating it yields CASSSLGHSQETQYF.

This chain links TRBV6-1 with TRBJ1-5; 11 nucleotides agree with TRBD1. CDR1 MNHNS and CDR2 SASEGT come from the germline V gene. This CDR3 comprises 15 residues. V was clipped by 0 bases and J by 11 bases; unmatched bases: 6. The CDR3 DNA is TGTGCCAGCAGTGAAGCGGGGACAGGGGGTCTCGCCCAGCATTTT. Encoded protein: CASSEAGTGGLAQHF.

J is TRBJ2-1 and V is TRBV19, with 13 positions matching TRBD2. The CDR3 covers 16 residues. Germline CDR1 and CDR2: LNHDA and SQIVND (reference sequence). V was clipped by 3 bases and J by 7 bases; unmatched bases: 6. CDR3 in amino acids: CASSIGLAGVRNEQFF. The DNA of the CDR3 is TGTGCCAGTAGTATTGGACTAGCGGGAGTGCGGAATGAGCAGTTCTTC.

The CDR3 sequence: CASSLGQGNHPNYGYTF. DNA for the CDR3: TGTGCCAGCAGCCTCGGACAGGGCAACCACCCTAACTATGGCTACACCTTC. The chain couples TRBV5-6 to TRBJ1-2, with TRBD1 matching 8 bases. Germline trimming cut 4 bases from V and 0 bases from J; bases unmatched to any gene: 11. This CDR3 has 17 residues. Germline V CDR1 and CDR2: SGHDT, YYEEEE.